The subject of this entry is one T cell receptor (beta chain). Its antigen remains unidentified. The sample is drawn from a study of CD8 T cells in ankylosing spondylitis. Points from the study as a whole: Characteristic of ankylosing spondylitis blood, it appeared, was a TCR beta motif comprising roughly eight highly homologous variants.

Trimming shortened V by 3 bases and J by 1 base, and 10 bases separated the two germline ends. CDR3 length: 14 amino acids. Germline assignment: CDR1 SGHRS and CDR2 YFSETQ. TCRdb re-analysed the 5' RACE reads in MiXCR, keeping a single row per CDR3 protein. The sample has 450,000 to 550,000 distinct CDR3 sequences, approximately 5.3% seen once. The chain links TRBV5-1 to TRBJ2-5; D may match TRBD1 or TRBD2 (6 bases each). The origin of this receptor is a male donor with ankylosing spondylitis. Sequencing was performed on blood, either unsorted or a sorted T cell fraction (not recorded which). Here the CDR3 DNA reads TGCGCCAGCAGCTGGGGGGCCACCCAAGAGACCCAGTACTTC. Its protein product is CASSWGATQETQYF.